Shown below are 30 T cell receptor beta chains from a single sample sequenced in a study of blood T cell repertoires in COVID-19. The data were produced by immunoSEQ multiplex PCR, yet TCRdb's version contains in-frame clones alone and is incomplete. This sample has roughly 180,000 clones, with roughly three quarters found just once. The sample comprised peripheral blood. These receptors were taken from a woman of 80 years or more with COVID-19, enrolled during active disease.

As regards this clone: The sample holds other DNA sequences that translate to the same CDR3. The chain is built from TRBV24-1 and TRBJ2-1; 9 nucleotides match TRBD2. CDR3 length equals 16 residues. CDR1 and CDR2 (germline): KGHDR, SFDVKD. Losses at the gene ends were 4 bases for V and 1 base for J; bases not matched to a gene: 4. CDR3 protein: CATSDSSGKSYNEQFF. The DNA for the CDR3 is TGTGCCACCAGTGACTCTAGCGGGAAGTCCTACAATGAGCAGTTCTTC.

The chain has TRBV5-1 and TRBJ1-1; D is ambiguous. Looked up from germline, CDR1 is SGHRS and CDR2 is YFSETQ. V lost 0 bases, J lost 2 bases, and 8 bases lay in between. This CDR3 is 14 amino acids long. The CDR3 bases are TGCGCCAGCAGCTTGGAACAGATCAACACTGAAGCTTTCTTT. Protein sequence: CASSLEQINTEAFF.

The chain joins TRBV7-2 to TRBJ2-3, with D maybe TRBD2 (6 bases). This CDR3 comprises 15 residues. The V gene's germline CDR1 is SGHTA and CDR2 FQGNSA. V lost 8 bases, J lost 0 bases, and 15 bases lay in between. CDR3 protein: CASVLTGLSTDTQYF. Written as DNA, the CDR3 is TGTGCCAGCGTCCTAACGGGACTCAGCACAGATACGCAGTATTTT.

This chain uses TRBV28 with TRBJ2-2; 8 bases are shared with TRBD1. The germline gives CDR1 MDHEN, CDR2 SYDVKM. This CDR3 has 14 residues. Germline trimming cut 7 bases from V and 7 bases from J; bases unmatched to any gene: 8. CDR3 in DNA: TGTGCCAGCAAGACAGGGGCGATGGGCGGGGAGCTGTTTTTT. Amino acid sequence: CASKTGAMGGELFF.

The rearrangement uses TRBV29-1 and TRBJ2-7, with 9 bases aligning to TRBD2. Germline CDR1 is SQVTM and CDR2 is ANQGSEA. The CDR3 extends over 11 amino acids. The CDR3 loop reads CGGGESYEQYF. CDR3 sequence (DNA): TGCGGCGGGGGGGAGTCCTACGAGCAGTACTTC.

The rearrangement joins TRBV28 to TRBJ1-2; D perhaps matches TRBD1 (5 bases). The germline CDR1 and CDR2 sequences are MDHEN and SYDVKM. V gave up 2 bases and J gave up 9 bases, with 10 bases separating them. The CDR3 covers 12 residues. In DNA form, the CDR3 reads TGTGCCAGCAGTTTAGGGGCCGCCAGCTACACCTTC. Protein: CASSLGAASYTF.

The chain has TRBV28 and TRBJ1-2; 8 bases map to TRBD1. Germline V gene data show CDR1 as MDHEN and CDR2 as SYDVKM. Losses at the gene ends were 6 bases for V and 5 bases for J; bases not matched to a gene: 8. This CDR3 comprises 14 residues. The DNA of the CDR3 is TGTGCCAGCAGCTCCGGGGACAGGACTTATGGCTACACCTTC. This codes for CASSSGDRTYGYTF.

V and J are TRBV7-9 and TRBJ2-7; 9 positions match TRBD1. CDR3 length: 14 amino acids. V shed 2 bases and J 5 bases; nucleotides not matched to a gene: 4. Germline V gene sequence: CDR1 SEHNR, CDR2 FQNEAQ (reference sequence). The CDR3 spells CASSLSQGAHEQYF. Here the CDR3 DNA reads TGTGCCAGCAGCTTATCACAGGGGGCCCACGAGCAGTACTTC.

The V gene is TRBV27, the J gene TRBJ2-7, with D unclear. V was clipped by 4 bases and J by 6 bases, with 13 bases between them. Germline CDR1 reads MNHEY; CDR2 reads SMNVEV (reference sequence). The CDR3 has 13 amino acids. The CDR3 protein is CASSYHPTGEQYF. The CDR3 nucleotides are TGTGCCAGCAGTTATCACCCTACGGGCGAGCAGTACTTC.

The chain's CDR3 is CASSPQGAGYNEQFF. The DNA for the CDR3 is TGTGCCAGCAGCCCCCAGGGGGCGGGGTACAATGAGCAGTTCTTC. The rearrangement uses TRBV6-2 or TRBV6-3 and TRBJ2-1; 8 bases line up with TRBD1. V lost 6 bases to trimming and J lost 4 bases; unmatched junction nucleotides: 8. The CDR3 runs 15 residues. Germline V gene data show CDR1 as MNHEY and CDR2 as SVGEGT.

The rearrangement joins TRBV5-6 to TRBJ1-4, with 9 bases fitting TRBD1. There are 14 residues in the CDR3. V lost 2 bases to trimming and J lost 8 bases; unmatched junction nucleotides: 4. Germline assignment: CDR1 SGHDT and CDR2 YYEEEE. The CDR3 nucleotides read TGTGCCAGCAGCTTCCGGGACAGGGACGAAAAACTGTTTTTT. Amino acids: CASSFRDRDEKLFF.

The chain joins TRBV7-8 to TRBJ1-1; TRBD1 agrees at 8 bases. The CDR3 is 14 amino acids. V gave up 2 bases and J gave up 4 bases; unmatched junction bases: 3. The germline V gene has CDR1 SGHVS and CDR2 FQNEAQ. CDR3 region: CASSLRDRPTEAFF. CDR3 bases: TGTGCCAGCAGCTTACGGGACAGGCCCACTGAAGCTTTCTTT. Full variable domain (rest looked up from reference TRBV7-8 and TRBJ1-1): GAGVSQSPRYKVAKRGQDVALRCDPISGHVSLFWYQQALGQGPEFLTYFQNEAQLDKSGLPSDRFFAERPEGSVSTLKIQRTQQEDSAVYLCASSLRDRPTEAFFGQGTRLTVV.

With respect to this clone: The same CDR3 can be traced to other DNA sequences in this sample. V and J are TRBV5-1 and TRBJ2-5; 12 bases line up with TRBD2. V was clipped by 0 bases and J by 3 bases; unmatched bases: 0. The CDR3 is made up of 15 amino acids. Germline values: CDR1 SGHRS, CDR2 YFSETQ. This CDR3 is CASSLGLAGEETQYF. The CDR3 region has the DNA TGCGCCAGCAGCTTGGGACTAGCGGGAGAAGAGACCCAGTACTTC.

The rearrangement links TRBV28 to TRBJ1-5; 7 bases are shared with TRBD1. The CDR3 covers 19 residues. The V gene's germline CDR1 is MDHEN and CDR2 SYDVKM. The V segment lost 2 bases and the J segment 0 bases; nucleotides outside the gene matches: 13. The CDR3 coding sequence is TGTGCCAGCAGTTTACCCACAGGGGTGGCTATCTATAGCAATCAGCCCCAGCATTTT. It yields the protein CASSLPTGVAIYSNQPQHF.

The rearrangement uses TRBV11-3 and TRBJ2-1; possible D gene TRBD2, 6 bases. V was shortened by 6 bases and J by 9 bases, with 9 bases between the two germline ends. There are 11 residues in the CDR3. Germline assignment: CDR1 SGHNT and CDR2 YENEEA. The CDR3 here is CASRGGGEQFF. The CDR3 DNA follows: TGTGCCAGCAGGGGGGGTGGTGAGCAGTTCTTC.

For the CDR3, the DNA is TGTGCCGCACAAGGGGTTGATGGCTACACCTTC. It is translated as CAAQGVDGYTF. The chain uses TRBV2 and TRBJ1-2; TRBD1 might be the D (5 bases). Germline-derived CDR1 and CDR2 are SNHLY and FYNNEI. The CDR3 covers 11 residues. The V end lost 11 bases, the J end lost 6 bases, and 13 bases lay between the germline ends.

This chain connects TRBV5-4 to TRBJ2-3; D may be TRBD2 (6 bases). V was cut by 1 base and J by 5 bases, with 8 bases left in between. The germline V gene encodes CDR1 SGHNT and CDR2 YYREEE (reference sequence). The CDR3 covers 13 residues. CDR3 loop: CASSLTGGDTQYF. CDR3 bases: TGTGCCAGCAGCTTGACCGGGGGAGATACGCAGTATTTT.

The chain couples TRBV24-1 to TRBJ2-3, with unresolved D. Germline lookup yields CDR1 KGHDR and CDR2 SFDVKD. CDR3 length: 12 residues. The V and J ends lost 5 bases and 4 bases respectively, with 6 bases between them. CDR3 sequence (DNA): TGTGCCACCAGTGGGCTTTCAGATACGCAGTATTTT. It yields the protein CATSGLSDTQYF.

The chain combines TRBV7-2 with TRBJ1-1; 8 bases align to TRBD1. The germline gives CDR1 SGHTA, CDR2 FQGNSA. This CDR3 comprises 14 residues. J gave up 1 base and V 5 bases, and 3 bases lay outside the gene matches. Here the CDR3 reads CASSQTGGNTEAFF. In DNA, the CDR3 is TGTGCCAGCAGCCAAACAGGGGGGAACACTGAAGCTTTCTTT.

V and J are TRBV28 and TRBJ2-5; D is unclear. Germline V gene sequence: CDR1 MDHEN, CDR2 SYDVKM. The CDR3 is made up of 13 amino acids. The germline V and J ends were trimmed by 2 bases and 1 base, with 5 bases remaining between them. The CDR3 loop is CASSLGGQETQYF. The CDR3 DNA is TGTGCCAGCAGTTTAGGCGGCCAAGAGACCCAGTACTTC.

V usage is TRBV19 and J usage is TRBJ2-3; the match to TRBD1 covers 7 bases. CDR1 and CDR2 from the germline V gene are LNHDA and SQIVND (reference sequence). V shed 5 bases, J shed 0 bases, and the junction held 11 bases outside the gene matches. The CDR3 spans 17 residues. CDR3 protein: CASSPRGGIPSTDTQYF. In DNA, the CDR3 is TGTGCCAGTAGTCCCCGAGGGGGCATTCCTAGCACAGATACGCAGTATTTT.

About this clone itself: A read error may produce the germline difference seen at one junction end. Other DNA sequences within the sample encode an identical CDR3. V gene TRBV5-1 combines with J gene TRBJ2-7, with D perhaps matching TRBD1 (6 bases). CDR3 length: 16 residues. Germline-derived CDR1 and CDR2 are SGHRS and YFSETQ. The CDR3 spells CASSPVPTGTSYEQYF. The CDR3 coding sequence is TGCGCCAGCAGCCCAGTACCTACAGGGACCTCCTACGAACAGTACTTC.

The sample holds a few counts of this clone. V gene TRBV9 combines with J gene TRBJ1-2; perhaps TRBD1 as D (5 bases). Trimming removed 3 bases from V and 2 bases from J, with 11 bases in between. Germline V gene lookup returns CDR1 SGDLS and CDR2 YYNGEE. This CDR3 has 14 residues. This chain's CDR3 is CASSGRRTNYGYTF. The CDR3 DNA reads TGTGCCAGCAGCGGACGCAGGACAAACTATGGCTACACCTTC.

The chain recombines TRBV19 with TRBJ2-1, with TRBD2 identical over 9 bases. Germline V gene sequence: CDR1 LNHDA, CDR2 SQIVND (reference sequence). This CDR3 region has 15 residues. Trimming at V came to 9 bases and at J to 3 bases, leaving 9 bases not matched to a gene. CDR3 nucleotide sequence: TGTGCCAGCTCGTACGCGGGGGGGCTCTACAATGAGCAGTTCTTC. Amino acids: CASSYAGGLYNEQFF.

The chain links TRBV15 to TRBJ1-5; TRBD1 might be the D (5 bases). The V gene's germline CDR1 is LNHNV and CDR2 YYDKDF (reference sequence). V was clipped by 1 base and J by 5 bases, with 9 bases between them. There are 14 residues in the CDR3. CDR3 DNA sequence: TGTGCCACCAGCAGAGGAGACAGCGATCAGCCCCAGCATTTT. It encodes CATSRGDSDQPQHF.

This rearrangement joins TRBV14 to TRBJ1-2; 7 nucleotides align to TRBD1. Germline trimming cut 0 bases from V and 4 bases from J; bases unmatched to any gene: 5. This CDR3 is built from 15 residues. The germline CDR1 and CDR2 sequences are SGHDN and FVKESK. The CDR3 DNA is TGTGCCAGCAGCCAAGATCCCGGACAGGTCTATGGCTACACCTTC. Protein product: CASSQDPGQVYGYTF.

The chain employs TRBV3-1 (or the pseudogene TRBV3-2) and TRBJ1-4; D is unclear. The CDR3 runs to 18 residues. Per germline, CDR1 LGHDT and CDR2 YNNKEL (reference sequence). V shed 0 bases and J shed 1 base, with 15 bases lying between them. The CDR3 region is CASSQDSLVPVTNEKLFF. The CDR3 nucleotides are TGTGCCAGCAGCCAAGATAGTCTGGTACCGGTAACTAATGAAAAACTGTTTTTT.

J is TRBJ1-5 and V is TRBV4-1; 8 bases match TRBD1. The V and J ends lost 2 bases and 4 bases, in that order; junction bases with no gene match: 4. CDR3 length: 15 amino acids. CDR1 is MGHRA and CDR2 is YSYEKL in the germline V gene. CDR3 protein: CASSQFGQGNQPQHF. CDR3 bases: TGCGCCAGCAGCCAATTTGGACAGGGAAATCAGCCCCAGCATTTT.

V and J are TRBV28 and TRBJ2-6, with 7 bases lining up with TRBD1. Germline V CDR1 and CDR2: MDHEN, SYDVKM. This CDR3 spans 16 amino acids. V lost 4 bases and J lost 0; bases outside the gene matches: 3. The CDR3 DNA follows: TGTGCCAGCAGTTCGGGACAGCTCTCTGGGGCCAACGTCCTGACTTTC. Protein: CASSSGQLSGANVLTF.

The chain links TRBV18 to TRBJ2-1; perhaps TRBD1 as D (5 bases). The germline CDR1 and CDR2 sequences are KGHSH and LQKENI. The CDR3 is 14 residues long. V gave up 2 bases and J gave up 10 bases, with 15 bases separating them. The CDR3 DNA is TGTGCCAGCTCACCAGCAGGGCCCAATGGGGAGCAGTTCTTC. Protein product: CASSPAGPNGEQFF.